This T cell receptor (beta chain) came from a study of blood T cell repertoires in COVID-19. This clone was seen a handful of times. The CDR3 has 15 amino acids. Per germline, CDR1 GTSNPN and CDR2 SVGIG (reference sequence). Trimming took 3 bases from V and 2 from J, leaving 11 bases between them. TCRdb's copy holds only in-frame clones and misses some; the assay was immunoSEQ multiplex PCR. The sample records roughly 180,000 clones, roughly 81% being singletons. Patients at the Seattle site were enrolled during active infection and followed longitudinally. This chain joins TRBV30 and TRBJ2-6, with a possible D match to TRBD2 (6 bases). The receptor's source is a woman in her thirties or forties with COVID-19, enrolled during active disease. The sequenced sample consisted of peripheral blood. Here the CDR3 DNA reads TGTGCCTGGAGGACCGGGAGTCCTGGGGCCAACGTCCTGACTTTC. Translating it yields CAWRTGSPGANVLTF. Using reference TRBV30 and TRBJ2-6 for the parts outside the CDR3, the full variable domain is SQTIHQWPATLVQPVGSPLSLECTVEGTSNPNLYWYRQAAGRGLQLLFYSVGIGQISSEVPQNLSASRPQDRQFILSSKKLLLSDSGFYLCAWRTGSPGANVLTFGAGSRLTVL.